This T cell receptor beta chain was captured in a study of blood T cell repertoires in COVID-19. Study background: The origin of the acute and convalescent COVID-19 samples was the United States, Italy and Spain.

As originally analysed: From reference gene primer amplification, estimates of nucleated cell counts were derived. TCRdb's copy holds only in-frame clones and misses some; the assay was immunoSEQ multiplex PCR. V and J calls and clone size come straight from that table; D and trimming were deduced from the DNA. This sample has around 250,000 clones, with about 88% found just once. The ends lost 0 bases at V and 2 bases at J; junction bases unmatched: 7. The CDR3 totals 17 residues. Germline V gene sequence: CDR1 LGHNT, CDR2 FRNRAP. Source material: PBMCs or T cells enriched from blood (not recorded which). The J gene is TRBJ2-1, the V gene TRBV12-5, with 7 bases matching TRBD2. This receptor was obtained from a woman between 50 and 59 years old who had recovered from COVID-19. This CDR3 reads CASGLVIWEGPYNEQFF. The CDR3 DNA follows: TGTGCTAGTGGTTTGGTAATCTGGGAGGGCCCCTACAATGAGCAGTTCTTC. Combining the CDR3 with reference TRBV12-5 and TRBJ2-1 gives the whole variable domain DARVTQTPRHKVTEMGQEVTMRCQPILGHNTVFWYRQTMMQGLELLAYFRNRAPLDDSGMPKDRFSAEMPDATLATLKIQPSEPRDSAVYFCASGLVIWEGPYNEQFFGPGTRLTVL.